Each of the 30 T cell receptor beta chains below was sequenced from the same sample in a study of CD4 T cells in relation to SARS-CoV-2 and coronaviruses. This table comes from immunoSEQ multiplex PCR, and its TCRdb copy is limited to in-frame clones, with some not included. Among about 68,000 clones listed, approximately 95% were seen once. Unexposed donor CD4+ T cells date from about 2010-2019, before the COVID-19 pandemic. Sequencing was done on a sample of naive CD4+ T cells from PBMCs. The subset was: naive CD4+ T cells isolated by negative enrichment. Receptors were obtained from a human donor in good health.

This chain uses TRBV2 with TRBJ2-7; TRBD1 is a possible D gene (6 bases). The CDR3 runs to 12 residues. V lost 5 bases and J lost 3, with 8 bases in between. Germline CDR1 and CDR2: SNHLY and FYNNEI. CDR3 in amino acids: CASSKQGYEQYF. The CDR3 DNA is TGTGCCAGCAGTAAACAGGGCTACGAGCAGTACTTC.

The genes are TRBV5-1 and TRBJ2-7, with 8 bases matching TRBD1. Germline assignment: CDR1 SGHRS and CDR2 YFSETQ. Germline trimming cut 3 bases from V and 0 bases from J; bases unmatched to any gene: 5. This CDR3 region has 15 residues. In DNA, the CDR3 is TGCGCCAGCAGCTCTGGACAGGGTCTCTCCTACGAGCAGTACTTC. Translated, it gives CASSSGQGLSYEQYF.

The CDR3 sequence is CASSELPTGFEQYF. The CDR3 region has the DNA TGTGCCAGCAGTGAACTCCCGACAGGGTTCGAGCAGTACTTC. The chain employs TRBV6-1 and TRBJ2-7, with 7 bases that match TRBD1. Germline V gene sequence: CDR1 MNHNS, CDR2 SASEGT. This CDR3 has 14 residues. J lost 6 bases, V lost 2 bases, and 7 bases had no gene match.

The rearrangement joins TRBV6-5 to TRBJ1-5; possibly TRBD1 for D (6 bases). The length of the CDR3 is 13 residues. With 6 bases removed from V and 6 bases from J, the gap between germline ends came to 12 bases. The V gene's germline CDR1 is MNHEY and CDR2 SVGAGI. CDR3 nucleotide sequence: TGTGCCAGCAGGCTTACAGGGTCTCAGCCCCAGCATTTT. Translated: CASRLTGSQPQHF.

The gene calls are TRBV30 and TRBJ2-7; D might be TRBD1 (7 bases). Trimming cost V 3 bases and J 3 bases, with 12 bases left between them. The germline CDR1 and CDR2 sequences are GTSNPN and SVGIG (reference sequence). This CDR3 is built from 13 residues. As DNA, the CDR3 is TGTGCCTGGAGGCGGGACAGACACTACGAGCAGTACTTC. It yields the protein CAWRRDRHYEQYF.

The V call is TRBV7-3, the J call TRBJ1-5, with D possibly TRBD1 on 5 matching bases. The germline gives CDR1 SGHTA, CDR2 FQGTGA. The ends were cut back, 2 bases at V and 6 bases at J, with 11 bases in the middle. The length of the CDR3 is 14 residues. The CDR3: CASSLAGGGQPQHF. The CDR3 bases are TGTGCCAGCAGCTTAGCGGGGGGGGGTCAGCCCCAGCATTTT.

The chain recombines TRBV5-1 with TRBJ2-3, with TRBD2 matching 9 bases. V lost 1 base and J lost 2; bases outside the gene matches: 5. Per the germline V gene, CDR1 is SGHRS and CDR2 is YFSETQ. This CDR3 spans 16 amino acids. CDR3 sequence reads: CASSLYSGGPTDTQYF. The CDR3 region has the DNA TGCGCCAGCAGCTTGTATAGCGGGGGACCCACAGATACGCAGTATTTT.

This clone occurred once. CDR3 DNA: TGTGCCACCAGCTCCACCCCCAGGGGGGAACGCTACGAGCAGTACTTC. This codes for CATSSTPRGERYEQYF. The V call is TRBV15, the J call TRBJ2-7; possibly TRBD1 for D (7 bases). The CDR3 is made up of 16 amino acids. V was cut by 5 bases and J by 3 bases, with 20 bases left in between. Germline V lookup: CDR1 LNHNV, CDR2 YYDKDF (reference sequence).

This chain joins TRBV4-2 and TRBJ1-5; perhaps TRBD1 as D (6 bases). V lost 0 bases to trimming and J lost 5 bases, with 14 bases between them. In germline, CDR1 is LGHNA, CDR2 YNFKEQ. The CDR3 contains 16 residues. The CDR3 here is CASSQDPGGTHQPQHF. DNA of the CDR3: TGTGCCAGCAGCCAAGATCCGGGGGGCACCCATCAGCCCCAGCATTTT.

This clone was detected only a few times. The genes are TRBV30 and TRBJ1-6, with D perhaps matching TRBD1 (6 bases). CDR1 is GTSNPN, CDR2 SVGIG, per germline (reference sequence). The CDR3 contains 14 residues. V was pared by 3 bases and J by 7 bases, with 13 bases between. CDR3 in DNA: TGTGCCTGGAGACAAAGAGGGGGGAATTCACCCCTCCACTTT. Its translation is CAWRQRGGNSPLHF.

This clone was observed once. The CDR3 loop reads CASSRNRAGGYGYTF. The CDR3, as DNA: TGTGCCAGCAGCCGGAACAGGGCAGGGGGCTATGGCTACACCTTC. The genes are TRBV7-6 and TRBJ1-2, with TRBD1 matching over 7 bases. Germline loops: CDR1 SGHVS, CDR2 FNYEAQ. The CDR3 totals 15 residues. V lost 5 bases, J lost 4 bases, and 10 bases stayed unmatched. Using reference TRBV7-6 and TRBJ1-2 for the parts outside the CDR3, the full variable domain is GAGVSQSPRYKVTKRGQDVALRCDPISGHVSLYWYRQALGQGPEFLTYFNYEAQQDKSGLPNDRFSAERPEGSISTLTIQRTEQRDSAMYRCASSRNRAGGYGYTFGSGTRLTVV.

The gene calls are TRBV5-3 and TRBJ2-7; 9 nucleotides line up with TRBD1. TRBV5-3 carries the ORF label, with uncertain function. This CDR3 contains 13 residues. Germline trimming cut 4 bases from V and 4 bases from J; bases unmatched to any gene: 3. CDR3 protein: CARSGTGNYEQYF. CDR3 in DNA: TGTGCCAGAAGCGGGACAGGGAATTACGAGCAGTACTTC.

CDR3 sequence: CASSLFSGGQPQHF. CDR3 DNA sequence: TGTGCCAGCAGTTTATTTTCCGGGGGTCAGCCCCAGCATTTT. The V gene is TRBV28, the J gene TRBJ1-5; D might be TRBD1 (5 bases). The V end was cut by 1 base, the J end by 6 bases, with 10 bases between. Looked up from germline, CDR1 is MDHEN and CDR2 is SYDVKM. This CDR3 comprises 14 residues.

As regards this clone: This specimen includes other DNA sequences encoding the same CDR3. The chain carries TRBV5-1 and TRBJ2-2; 9 nucleotides agree with TRBD1. Germline V gene lookup returns CDR1 SGHRS and CDR2 YFSETQ. This CDR3 is built from 16 residues. The J segment lost 4 bases and the V segment lost 0 bases, leaving 4 bases of the junction unmatched. This chain's CDR3 is CASSLAGQGLTGELFF. CDR3 coding DNA: TGCGCCAGCAGCTTGGCCGGACAGGGGCTCACCGGGGAGCTGTTTTTT.

The V and J genes are TRBV29-1 and TRBJ2-7; D is possibly TRBD1 or TRBD2 (6 bases each). Deletions cut 7 bases from V and 7 bases from J, with 17 bases between. The CDR3 is 12 residues long. CDR1 and CDR2 (germline): SQVTM, ANQGSEA. Written as DNA, the CDR3 is TGCAGCGCCCAAGGAGGGGGTCGTGAGCAGTACTTC. It codes for CSAQGGGREQYF.

The rearrangement uses TRBV5-5 and TRBJ1-2; 8 positions match TRBD1. The CDR3 is 13 amino acids. The trim removed 4 bases at V and 5 bases at J, leaving 4 bases unmatched. Germline lookup yields CDR1 SGHKS and CDR2 YYEKEE (reference sequence). CDR3 bases: TGTGCCAGCAGCCCGACAGGGGCTTATGGCTACACCTTC. This sequence encodes CASSPTGAYGYTF.

The V gene is TRBV6-5, the J gene TRBJ1-2, with a weak D call TRBD1 (6 bases). CDR1 MNHEY and CDR2 SVGAGI come from the germline V gene. The germline V and J ends were trimmed by 6 bases and 8 bases, with 16 bases remaining between them. The CDR3 runs to 13 residues. The CDR3 DNA follows: TGTGCCAGCAGGGTGGGGGGGCACCAAGGCTACACCTTC. Translated, it gives CASRVGGHQGYTF.

The CDR3 reads CASSLLAEAFF. Here the CDR3 DNA reads TGTGCCAGCAGCTTATTGGCTGAAGCTTTCTTT. The gene calls are TRBV11-2 and TRBJ1-1; D is undetermined. Germline V lookup: CDR1 SGHAT, CDR2 FQNNGV. V lost 2 bases and J lost 6, with 4 bases in between. The CDR3 is 11 amino acids.

J is TRBJ1-6 and V is TRBV28; the match to TRBD1 covers 7 bases. The V gene end was trimmed by 2 bases and the J gene end by 7 bases; junction bases not matched to a gene: 11. CDR3 size: 17 residues. CDR1 and CDR2 (germline): MDHEN, SYDVKM. CDR3 DNA sequence: TGTGCCAGCAGTTTAGGGCAAGAGGGGGCTTCCAATTCACCCCTCCACTTT. Translating gives CASSLGQEGASNSPLHF.

The table lists this clone with a count of one. The V call is TRBV5-1, the J call TRBJ1-1; unclear D gene. The CDR3 length is 13 residues. From germline, CDR1 is SGHRS and CDR2 YFSETQ. The V gene lost 4 bases and the J gene lost 1 base, with 8 bases spanning the gap. The CDR3 loop is CASSPQANTEAFF. The CDR3 nucleotides read TGCGCCAGCAGCCCTCAAGCGAACACTGAAGCTTTCTTT.

The chain couples TRBV3-1 (or the pseudogene TRBV3-2) to TRBJ1-2; D is unresolved. The CDR3 contains 12 residues. V was pared by 1 base and J by 8 bases, with 8 bases between. Germline-derived CDR1 and CDR2 are LGHDT and YNNKEL (reference sequence). The CDR3 is CASSQGRGGYTF. CDR3 DNA: TGTGCCAGCAGCCAAGGTCGGGGAGGCTACACCTTC.

The rearrangement uses TRBV18 and TRBJ2-7; TRBD1 aligns across 7 bases. CDR1 and CDR2 from the germline V gene are KGHSH and LQKENI. Trimming at V came to 2 bases and at J to 7 bases, leaving 11 bases not matched to a gene. There are 15 residues in the CDR3. CDR3 region: CASSPSGTVRYEQYF. The CDR3 DNA sequence: TGTGCCAGCTCACCATCCGGGACAGTGAGGTATGAGCAGTACTTC.

The rearrangement joins TRBV9 to TRBJ2-7; a possible D gene is TRBD2 (5 bases). V was trimmed by 3 bases and J by 6 bases, leaving 16 bases between them. The CDR3 sequence is 14 residues long. Germline CDR1 is SGDLS and CDR2 is YYNGEE. CDR3 sequence: CASSDRELVSEQYF. The CDR3 nucleotides read TGTGCCAGCAGCGACCGGGAACTCGTGAGCGAGCAGTACTTC.

The gene calls are TRBV28 and TRBJ2-5; 9 nucleotides line up with TRBD2. The CDR3 has 17 amino acids. J lost 4 bases, V lost 3 bases, and 12 bases had no gene match. Germline loops: CDR1 MDHEN, CDR2 SYDVKM. CDR3 sequence (DNA): TGTGCCAGCAGTTTGCGGTACTTAGCGGGAGCCGGAGAGACCCAGTACTTC. It translates to CASSLRYLAGAGETQYF.

V and J are TRBV15 and TRBJ1-2, with D uncertain. Germline assignment: CDR1 LNHNV and CDR2 YYDKDF (reference sequence). Trimming took off 0 bases at V and 4 bases at J, with 9 bases between the two ends. The CDR3 is made up of 14 amino acids. CDR3 nucleotides: TGTGCCACCAGCAGAGATCCGGGTGCCTATGGCTACACCTTC. It translates to CATSRDPGAYGYTF.

This chain joins TRBV28 and TRBJ2-1; unclear D gene. CDR1 is MDHEN, CDR2 SYDVKM, per germline. The CDR3 sequence is 16 residues long. Trimming removed 2 bases from V and 3 bases from J, with 14 bases in between. The CDR3 spells CASSLIGPLLYNEQFF. The CDR3 DNA follows: TGTGCCAGCAGTTTAATTGGGCCGCTTCTCTACAATGAGCAGTTCTTC.

The rearrangement uses TRBV11-2 and TRBJ2-1; TRBD1 might be the D (6 bases). The germline V gene encodes CDR1 SGHAT and CDR2 FQNNGV. The CDR3 totals 15 residues. V dropped 5 bases and J dropped 4 bases, with 15 bases sitting between them. This CDR3 reads CASSPGTNEYNEQFF. The CDR3 region has the DNA TGTGCCAGCAGCCCCGGGACAAACGAGTACAATGAGCAGTTCTTC. Supplemented by reference TRBV11-2 and TRBJ2-1, the full variable domain reads EAGVAQSPRYKIIEKRQSVAFWCNPISGHATLYWYQQILGQGPKLLIQFQNNGVVDDSQLPKDRFSAERLKGVDSTLKIQPAKLEDSAVYLCASSPGTNEYNEQFFGPGTRLTVL.

The J gene is TRBJ1-3, the V gene TRBV7-2, with D possibly TRBD1 on 5 matching bases. The CDR3 totals 15 residues. The V gene lost 1 base and the J gene lost 6 bases, with 13 bases spanning the gap. Germline CDR1 SGHTA, CDR2 FQGNSA. The CDR3 bases are TGTGCCAGCAGCTTAGTAGGGGCAGCGTCAAACACCATATATTTT. Translating it yields CASSLVGAASNTIYF.

CDR3 in amino acids: CASSGRQQTGLADWYQETQYF. The CDR3 region has the DNA TGTGCCAGCAGCGGCAGGCAGCAAACGGGACTAGCGGATTGGTACCAAGAGACCCAGTACTTC. This chain uses TRBV9 with TRBJ2-5, with 11 bases fitting TRBD2. The CDR3 sequence is 21 residues long. CDR1 and CDR2 from the germline V gene are SGDLS and YYNGEE. With V trimmed by 3 bases and J by 0 bases, 19 bases remained unmatched. Full variable domain (rest looked up from reference TRBV9 and TRBJ2-5): DSGVTQTPKHLITATGQRVTLRCSPRSGDLSVYWYQQSLDQGLQFLIQYYNGEERAKGNILERFSAQQFPDLHSELNLSSLELGDSALYFCASSGRQQTGLADWYQETQYFGPGTRLLVL.

The chain is built from TRBV5-1 and TRBJ1-2; tentative D call: TRBD1 (6 bases). The CDR3 sequence is 13 residues long. Germline V gene data show CDR1 as SGHRS and CDR2 as YFSETQ. Trimming removed 4 bases from V and 1 base from J, with 8 bases in between. The DNA for the CDR3 is TGCGCCAGCAGCCTACAGGGTAACTATGGCTACACCTTC. Its translation is CASSLQGNYGYTF.